One sample yielded the 10 T cell receptor beta chains listed below, sequenced in a study of cytomegalovirus exposure and HLA in healthy donors. The PCR used 60 Vbeta and 13 Jbeta primers. Assay: immunoSEQ multiplex PCR; the TCRdb copy retains only in-frame clones and omits some. The sample carries roughly 100,000 clones, 75% to 85% recorded once. What was sequenced was PBMCs. The receptors were sampled from a man aged 18 to 35 in good health and CMV-seronegative.

This clone showed up just a few times. This rearrangement joins TRBV4-3 to TRBJ1-1; no reliable D call. Trimming removed 3 bases at V and 2 bases at J, with 10 bases between. CDR1 is LGHNA and CDR2 is YSLEER in the germline V gene. This CDR3 is built from 14 residues. CDR3 sequence (DNA): TGCGCCAGCAGCCAGAGCCAGGTCAACACTGAAGCTTTCTTT. This sequence encodes CASSQSQVNTEAFF.

The chain has TRBV19 and TRBJ2-1, with 11 bases aligning to TRBD2. The CDR3 contains 14 residues. CDR1 is LNHDA and CDR2 is SQIVND in the germline V gene (reference sequence). Germline trimming cut 5 bases from V and 8 bases from J; bases unmatched to any gene: 5. CDR3 amino acids: CASSQLAGGYEQFF. In DNA, the CDR3 is TGTGCCAGTAGTCAATTAGCGGGAGGGTATGAGCAGTTCTTC.

This clone was seen once. This chain uses TRBV6-1 with TRBJ1-4; 9 nucleotides line up with TRBD1. The CDR3 is 13 residues long. V dropped 7 bases and J dropped 11; count of bases not matched to a gene: 8. Per the germline V gene, CDR1 is MNHNS and CDR2 is SASEGT. The CDR3 DNA reads as TGTGCCAGCACCTCTTACAGGGGGCTGAAACTGTTTTTT. This translates into CASTSYRGLKLFF.

The gene calls are TRBV28 and TRBJ2-7; weak D call: TRBD2 (6 bases). Trimming took 6 bases from V and 1 from J, leaving 19 bases between them. Germline CDR1 reads MDHEN; CDR2 reads SYDVKM. The CDR3 sequence is 16 residues long. Written as DNA, the CDR3 is TGTGCCAGCAGGTGGGGCGGGGCTCGCCAATCCTACGAGCAGTACTTC. Its translation: CASRWGGARQSYEQYF. Complete variable domain (other parts from reference TRBV28 and TRBJ2-7): DVKVTQSSRYLVKRTGEKVFLECVQDMDHENMFWYRQDPGLGLRLIYFSYDVKMKEKGDIPEGYSVSREKKERFSLILESASTNQTSMYLCASRWGGARQSYEQYFGPGTRLTVT.

V is TRBV11-3 and J is TRBJ1-1; unclear D gene. The V end lost 3 bases, the J end lost 1 base, and 6 bases lay between the germline ends. Looked up from germline, CDR1 is SGHNT and CDR2 is YENEEA. The CDR3 is made up of 13 amino acids. CDR3 sequence (DNA): TGTGCCAGCAGCTTCGGGGAGAACACTGAAGCTTTCTTT. Translated, it gives CASSFGENTEAFF.

V usage is TRBV15 and J usage is TRBJ2-4, with TRBD2 identical over 9 bases. CDR1 and CDR2 (germline): LNHNV, YYDKDF (reference sequence). J was trimmed by 11 bases and V by 4 bases; bases with no gene match: 12. The CDR3 spans 15 residues. CDR3 residues: CATSTPGISGSVQYF. CDR3 nucleotides: TGTGCCACCAGCACCCCCGGGATTAGCGGGAGTGTTCAGTACTTC.

The CDR3 DNA sequence: TGTGCCAGCAGTTCCCTACGTCATAGCTCCTACAATGAGCAGTTCTTC. Protein product: CASSSLRHSSYNEQFF. The genes are TRBV28 and TRBJ2-1; the D is unclear. Trimming took off 4 bases at V and 0 bases at J, with 13 bases between the two ends. This CDR3 is 16 amino acids long. CDR1 and CDR2 from the germline V gene are MDHEN and SYDVKM.

The chain employs TRBV6-5 and TRBJ2-7; D is perhaps TRBD1 (7 bases). This CDR3 region has 15 residues. With 2 bases removed from V and 0 bases from J, the gap between germline ends came to 11 bases. Germline assignment: CDR1 MNHEY and CDR2 SVGAGI. The CDR3 nucleotides read TGTGCCAGCAGTTACAGTCAGGGGGGCTCCTACGAGCAGTACTTC. Its protein is CASSYSQGGSYEQYF.

This clone has just a few counts. The chain joins TRBV6-1 to TRBJ1-1; weak D call: TRBD1 (5 bases). The germline V gene encodes CDR1 MNHNS and CDR2 SASEGT. Deletions cut 5 bases from V and 1 base from J, with 8 bases between. There are 13 residues in the CDR3. This chain's CDR3 is CASSLQGNTEAFF. The CDR3 DNA is TGTGCCAGCAGTTTGCAGGGGAACACTGAAGCTTTCTTT.

This clone showed up just once. V gene TRBV29-1 combines with J gene TRBJ2-5, with a possible D match to TRBD1 (5 bases). The better agreement between TRBJ2-7 and the DNA end casts doubt on the J call. This CDR3 has 12 amino acids. The germline gives CDR1 SQVTM, CDR2 ANQGSEA. In DNA, the CDR3 is TGCAGCGTTTCGGCAGGGTTCGACGAGCAGTACTTC. Encoded protein: CSVSAGFDEQYF.